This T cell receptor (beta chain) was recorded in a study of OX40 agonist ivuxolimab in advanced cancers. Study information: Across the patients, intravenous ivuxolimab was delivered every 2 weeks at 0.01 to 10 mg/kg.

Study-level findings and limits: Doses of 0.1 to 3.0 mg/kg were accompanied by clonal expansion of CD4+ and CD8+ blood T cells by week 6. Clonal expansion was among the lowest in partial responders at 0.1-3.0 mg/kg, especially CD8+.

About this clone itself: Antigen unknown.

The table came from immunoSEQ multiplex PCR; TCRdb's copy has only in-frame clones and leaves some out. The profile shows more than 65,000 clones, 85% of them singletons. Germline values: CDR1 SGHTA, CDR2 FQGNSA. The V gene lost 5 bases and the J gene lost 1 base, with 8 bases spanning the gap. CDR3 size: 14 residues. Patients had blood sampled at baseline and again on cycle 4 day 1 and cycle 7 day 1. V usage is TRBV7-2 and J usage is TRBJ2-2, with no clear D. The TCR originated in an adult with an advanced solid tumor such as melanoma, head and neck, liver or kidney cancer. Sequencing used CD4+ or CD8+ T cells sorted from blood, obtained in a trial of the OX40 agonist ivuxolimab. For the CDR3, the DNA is TGTGCCAGCAGCCCCCGACTGAACACCGGGGAGCTGTTTTTT. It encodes CASSPRLNTGELFF.